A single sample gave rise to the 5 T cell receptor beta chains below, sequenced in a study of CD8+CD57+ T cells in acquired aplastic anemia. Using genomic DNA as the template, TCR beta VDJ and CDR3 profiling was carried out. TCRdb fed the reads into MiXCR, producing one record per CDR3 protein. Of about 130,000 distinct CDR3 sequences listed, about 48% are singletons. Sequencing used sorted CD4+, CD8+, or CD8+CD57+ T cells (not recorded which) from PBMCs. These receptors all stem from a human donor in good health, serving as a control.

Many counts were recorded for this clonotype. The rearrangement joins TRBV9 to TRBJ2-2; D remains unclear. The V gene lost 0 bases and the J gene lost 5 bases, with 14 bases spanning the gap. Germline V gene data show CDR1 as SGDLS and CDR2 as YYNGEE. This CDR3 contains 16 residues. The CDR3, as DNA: TGTGCCAGCAGCGTAGCCGTCGAGCCTGTAACCGGGGAGCTGTTTTTT. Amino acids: CASSVAVEPVTGELFF.

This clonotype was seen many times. CDR3 region: CASSFYNEQFF. CDR3 bases: TGTGCCAGCAGCTTTTACAATGAGCAGTTCTTC. V is TRBV7-8 and J is TRBJ2-1; D unresolved. Germline values: CDR1 SGHVS, CDR2 FQNEAQ. The CDR3 loop spans 11 amino acids. The V end lost 3 bases, the J end lost 4 bases, and 1 base lay between the germline ends.

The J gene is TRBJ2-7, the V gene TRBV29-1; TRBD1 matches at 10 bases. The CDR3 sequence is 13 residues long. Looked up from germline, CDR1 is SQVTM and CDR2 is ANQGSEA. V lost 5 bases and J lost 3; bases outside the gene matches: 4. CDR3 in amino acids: CSVRGQGFYEQYF. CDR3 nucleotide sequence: TGCAGCGTTCGGGGACAGGGGTTCTACGAGCAGTACTTC.

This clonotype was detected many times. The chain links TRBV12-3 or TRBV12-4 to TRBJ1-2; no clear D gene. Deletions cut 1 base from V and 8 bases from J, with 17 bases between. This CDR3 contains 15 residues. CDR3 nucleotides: TGTGCCAGCAGTTTAGGGACCGAGGGCCGGCAAGGCTACACCTTC. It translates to CASSLGTEGRQGYTF.

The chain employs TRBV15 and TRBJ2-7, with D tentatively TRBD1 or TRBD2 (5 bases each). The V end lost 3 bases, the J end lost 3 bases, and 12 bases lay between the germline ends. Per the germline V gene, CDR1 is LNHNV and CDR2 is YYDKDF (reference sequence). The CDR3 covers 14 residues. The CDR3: CATSSTRDGYEQYF. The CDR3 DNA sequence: TGTGCCACCAGCAGTACCCGGGACGGCTACGAGCAGTACTTC.